This T cell receptor beta chain was obtained from a study of blood T cell repertoires in COVID-19. In the study overall: The samples span acute and convalescent COVID-19 from the United States, Italy and Spain. T cells, B-cell-depleted T cells, or PBMCs provided the cDNA or gDNA that served as material.

Original handling: Nucleated cell counts were estimated from reference gene primer amplification. Some clones are missing from TCRdb's copy, which holds only in-frame ones; the method was immunoSEQ multiplex PCR. The V and J calls and the clone size are those of that table, but D and trimming were determined from the DNA. There are around 100,000 clones in the sample; roughly 90% occur only once, and 5.5% to 7% lies in the top ten. V dropped 8 bases and J dropped 4 bases, with 8 bases sitting between them. Germline V CDR1 and CDR2: SGHAT, FQDESV (reference sequence). The CDR3 contains 11 residues. This TCR came from a human donor in a cohort sampled during active COVID-19. Sequencing was done on a sample of peripheral blood. The chain combines TRBV11-1 with TRBJ1-1, with D tentatively TRBD1 (5 bases). CDR3 in amino acids: CASGGGTEAFF. As DNA, the CDR3 is TGTGCCAGCGGGGGAGGCACTGAAGCTTTCTTT.